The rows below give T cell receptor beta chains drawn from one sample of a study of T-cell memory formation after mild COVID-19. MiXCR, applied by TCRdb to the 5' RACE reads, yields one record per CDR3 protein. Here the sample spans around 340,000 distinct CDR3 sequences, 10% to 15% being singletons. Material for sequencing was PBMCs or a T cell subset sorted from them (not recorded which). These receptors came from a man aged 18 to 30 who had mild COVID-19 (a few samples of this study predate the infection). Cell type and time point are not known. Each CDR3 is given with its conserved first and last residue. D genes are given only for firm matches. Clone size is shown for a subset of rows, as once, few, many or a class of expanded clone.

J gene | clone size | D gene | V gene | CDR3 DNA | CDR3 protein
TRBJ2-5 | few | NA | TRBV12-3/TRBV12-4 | TGTGCCAGCAGTTTAGCGCTAGCTGGGGGGACCCAGTACTTC | CASSLALAGGTQYF
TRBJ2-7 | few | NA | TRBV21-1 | TGTGCCAGCACCGAAGGACACCCCCTTCGAAGGTACGAGCAGTACTTC | CASTEGHPLRRYEQYF
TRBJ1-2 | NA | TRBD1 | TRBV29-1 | TGCAGCACCGGACAGGGGGCTTACAGCTATGGCTACACCTTC | CSTGQGAYSYGYTF
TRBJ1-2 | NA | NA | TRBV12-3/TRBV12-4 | TGTGCCAGCAGTTTACAGATAATGCTCTATGGCTACACCTTC | CASSLQIMLYGYTF
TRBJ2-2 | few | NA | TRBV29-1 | TGCAGCGGGGGCAGGGGCGAGAACACCGGGGAGCTGTTTTTT | CSGGRGENTGELFF
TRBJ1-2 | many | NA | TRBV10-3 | TGTGCCATCAGTGAGTCGGAGGGGGGCTATGGCTACACCTTC | CAISESEGGYGYTF
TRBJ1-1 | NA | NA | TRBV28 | TGTGCCAGCAGTTTCGGAATTGGGGGGAACACTGAAGCTTTCTTT | CASSFGIGGNTEAFF
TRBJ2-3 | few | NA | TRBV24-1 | TGTGCCACCAGGGGAACAGAGAGGAGAACAGATACGCAGTATTTT | CATRGTERRTDTQYF
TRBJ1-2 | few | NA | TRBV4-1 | TGCGCCAGCAGCCAGAGCAGGGAAGCCCTCTATGGCTACACCTTC | CASSQSREALYGYTF
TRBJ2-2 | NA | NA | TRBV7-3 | TGTGCCAGCAGCCCCCGGCCCAACACCGGGGAGCTGTTTTTT | CASSPRPNTGELFF
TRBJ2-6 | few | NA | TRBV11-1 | TGTGCCAGCAGTGGGGCCAACGTCCTGACTTTC | CASSGANVLTF
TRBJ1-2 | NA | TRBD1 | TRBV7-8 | TGTGCCAGCAGCTTAGCGAAGACAGGGAAACTGGACGGCTACACCTTC | CASSLAKTGKLDGYTF
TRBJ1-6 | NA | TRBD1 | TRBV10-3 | TGTGCCTCGAATGGACAGGCGACTACTAATAATTCACCCCTCCACTTT | CASNGQATTNNSPLHF
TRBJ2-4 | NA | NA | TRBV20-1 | TGCAGTGCCGAGGCTCAGACAGAAGCCAAAAACATTCAGTACTTC | CSAEAQTEAKNIQYF
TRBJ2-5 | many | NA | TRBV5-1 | TGCGCCAGCAGCCCAGACCCGGCAGGGTTCCAAGAGACCCAGTACTTC | CASSPDPAGFQETQYF
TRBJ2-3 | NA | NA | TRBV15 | TGTGCCACCATGGTCGGGGGAGATACGCAGTATTTT | CATMVGGDTQYF
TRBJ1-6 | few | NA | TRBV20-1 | TGCAGTGCTAGGGTCACCAATTCACCCCTCCACTTT | CSARVTNSPLHF
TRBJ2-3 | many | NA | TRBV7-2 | TGTGCCAGCAGCTTAGCGGGGGCCGCCGTCGGGGATACGCAGTATTTT | CASSLAGAAVGDTQYF
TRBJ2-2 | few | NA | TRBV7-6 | TGTGCCAGCAGATGGACGAACACCGGGGAGCTGTTTTTT | CASRWTNTGELFF
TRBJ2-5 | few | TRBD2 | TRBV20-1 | TGCAGTGCTAGCCACTGGGTAGCTAGCGGCGGGACCCAGTACTTC | CSASHWVASGGTQYF
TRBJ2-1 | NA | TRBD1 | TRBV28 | TGTGCCAGCACCCAGGGGGGGACAGGGGGTAATACTGAGCAGTTCTTC | CASTQGGTGGNTEQFF
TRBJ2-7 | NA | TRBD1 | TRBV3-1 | TGTGCCAGCAGCCTCCTTGGACAGGGGATCGAGCAGTACTTC | CASSLLGQGIEQYF
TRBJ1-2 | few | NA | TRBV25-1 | TGTGCCAGCAGTGAACAGTCTAACTATGGCTACACCTTC | CASSEQSNYGYTF
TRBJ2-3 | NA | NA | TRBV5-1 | TGCGCCAGCAGCTTGATAGGGGGCACAGATACGCAGTATTTT | CASSLIGGTDTQYF
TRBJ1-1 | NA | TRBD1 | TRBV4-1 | TGCGCCAGCAGCCAAGAGACAGGGACTGAAGCTTTCTTT | CASSQETGTEAFF
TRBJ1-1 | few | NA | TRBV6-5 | TGTGCCAGCAGTTTTATGGGGGGCGCTGAAGCTTTCTTT | CASSFMGGAEAFF
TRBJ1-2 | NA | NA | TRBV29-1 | TGCAGCGTTGTCAACCGGGCCACAAGGGGTTATGGCTACACCTTC | CSVVNRATRGYGYTF
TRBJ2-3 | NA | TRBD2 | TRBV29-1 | TGCAGCGTGGGGACTAGGCGAGCGGGTACGCAGTATTTT | CSVGTRRAGTQYF
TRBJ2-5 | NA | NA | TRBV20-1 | TGCAGTGCCCCTATGGGACTGAACCAAGAGACCCAGTACTTC | CSAPMGLNQETQYF
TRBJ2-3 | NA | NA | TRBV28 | TGTGCCAGCAGTAATACAGGATCCTTCACAGATACGCAGTATTTT | CASSNTGSFTDTQYF
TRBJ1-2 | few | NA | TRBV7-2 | TGTGCCAGCAGCCTCCACGGGGGCGGCTACACCTTC | CASSLHGGGYTF
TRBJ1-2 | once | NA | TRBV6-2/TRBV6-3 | TGTGCCAGCAGTTACCCAACTGTTAGTGGCTACACCTTC | CASSYPTVSGYTF
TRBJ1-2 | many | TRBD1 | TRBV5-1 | TGCGCCAGCAGCGGACAGGGGGACGGCTACACCTTC | CASSGQGDGYTF
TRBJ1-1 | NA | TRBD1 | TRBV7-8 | TGTGCCAGCAGCTTCTCATGGGCAGGGGGCACTGAAGCTTTCTTT | CASSFSWAGGTEAFF
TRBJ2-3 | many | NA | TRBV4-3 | TGCGCCAGCAGCCAAGAACTAGAAACAGATACGCAGTATTTT | CASSQELETDTQYF
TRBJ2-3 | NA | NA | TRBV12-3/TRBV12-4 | TGTGCCAGCGGAAACCGTTTGGCGGGGAGCACAGATACGCAGTATTTT | CASGNRLAGSTDTQYF
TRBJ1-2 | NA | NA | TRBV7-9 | TGTGCCACTACCTTTCAAGTCCCCGGCTACACCTTC | CATTFQVPGYTF
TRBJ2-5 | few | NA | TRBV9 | TGTGCCAGCAGCGTAAGGACGGCGGAGACCCAGTACTTC | CASSVRTAETQYF
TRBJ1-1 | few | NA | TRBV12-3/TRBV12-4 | TGTGCCAGCAGTTTAATGGGTCACACTGAAGCTTTCTTT | CASSLMGHTEAFF
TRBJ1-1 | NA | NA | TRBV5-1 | TGCGCCAGCAGCTCACACCGGGGGAACACTGAAGCTTTCTTT | CASSSHRGNTEAFF
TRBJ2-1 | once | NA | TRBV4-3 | TGCGCCAGCAGCCAAGAGGGACTCCCCCCGGGGAATGAGCAGTTCTTC | CASSQEGLPPGNEQFF
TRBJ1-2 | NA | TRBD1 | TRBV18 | TGTGCCAGCTTGGCGGACAGGGGAGATTTTAATGGCTACACCTTC | CASLADRGDFNGYTF
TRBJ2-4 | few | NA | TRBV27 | TGTGCCAGCAGCCCCGGTCGGAACATTCAGTACTTC | CASSPGRNIQYF
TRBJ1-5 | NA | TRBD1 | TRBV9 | TGTGCCAGCAGCGTCGGGACAGGTCAAAATCAGCCCCAGCATTTT | CASSVGTGQNQPQHF
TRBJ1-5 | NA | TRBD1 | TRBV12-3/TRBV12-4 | TGTGCCAGCAGTTTAAGGGGACAGTCCGCCCAGCCCCAGCATTTT | CASSLRGQSAQPQHF
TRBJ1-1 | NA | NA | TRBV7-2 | TGTGCCAGCAGCTTAGCCCCCGGGACTAGGGTGTTAGCTTTCTTT | CASSLAPGTRVLAFF
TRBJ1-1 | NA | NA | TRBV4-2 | TGTGCCAGCAGCGCAATACCTAGGGGGACTGAAGCTTTCTTT | CASSAIPRGTEAFF
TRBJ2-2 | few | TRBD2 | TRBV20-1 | TGCAGTGCTAGAGTTGGCGGGGGGAACACCGGGGAGCTGTTTTTT | CSARVGGGNTGELFF
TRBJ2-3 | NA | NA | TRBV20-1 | TGCAGTGCTAGAGGCCCGAGACGGGGAAGCACAGATACGCAGTATTTT | CSARGPRRGSTDTQYF
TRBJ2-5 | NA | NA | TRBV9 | TGTGCCAGCAGCACCGGGGCGGTGCCGGGTGAGACCCAGTACTTC | CASSTGAVPGETQYF
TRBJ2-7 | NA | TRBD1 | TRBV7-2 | TGTGCCAGCAGCAGCCGGGGACAGGACACCTACGAGCAGTACTTC | CASSSRGQDTYEQYF
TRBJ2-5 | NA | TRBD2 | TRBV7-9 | TGTGCCAGCAGCTGGGGGACTAGCGAGGAGACCCAGTACTTC | CASSWGTSEETQYF
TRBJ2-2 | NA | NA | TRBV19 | TGTGCCAGTAGTATCCAGCCAGGGTCAAACACCGGGGAGCTGTTTTTT | CASSIQPGSNTGELFF
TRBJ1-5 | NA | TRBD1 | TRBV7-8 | TGTGCCAGCAGCCGGGACAGGGGATGGCGGGATCAGCCCCAGCATTTT | CASSRDRGWRDQPQHF
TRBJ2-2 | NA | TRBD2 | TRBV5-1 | TGCGCCAGCAGCATGAGAGCGGGGGGCGACACCGGGGAGCTGTTTTTT | CASSMRAGGDTGELFF
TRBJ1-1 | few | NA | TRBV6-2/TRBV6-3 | TGTGCCAGCCTGGGGCGTCGGGGATTCACTGAAGCTTTCTTT | CASLGRRGFTEAFF